The 12 T cell receptor beta chains below all came from one sample that was sequenced in a study of blood T cells in healthy people across ages. Primed by a sample-barcoded 5' primer and a J-beta primer mix, a second PCR proceeded for 7 to 11 cycles. TCRdb recomputed calls from the 5' RACE reads with MiXCR, one row per CDR3 protein. The table lists approximately 670,000 distinct CDR3 sequences, approximately 40% of them singletons. Sequencing used blood. These receptors all stem from a man aged 80 or over in good health.

The V and J genes are TRBV20-1 and TRBJ1-2; TRBD1 might be the D (6 bases). V was pared by 6 bases and J by 3 bases, with 14 bases between. Germline values: CDR1 DFQATT, CDR2 SNEGSKA (reference sequence). The CDR3 is 13 residues long. The CDR3 reads CSARGDRDYGYTF. CDR3 sequence (DNA): TGCAGTGCGAGGGGGGACCGAGACTATGGCTACACCTTC.

The CDR3 nucleotides are TGCAGTGCCCAGCAGGTCGAGACCCTCTATGGCTACACCTTC. Protein: CSAQQVETLYGYTF. The chain combines TRBV20-1 with TRBJ1-2, with no clear D. V was cut by 6 bases and J by 4 bases, with 18 bases left in between. Germline V gives CDR1 DFQATT, CDR2 SNEGSKA (reference sequence). The CDR3 contains 14 residues.

The V gene is TRBV30, the J gene TRBJ1-5, with 11 bases fitting TRBD1. Germline V gene lookup returns CDR1 GTSNPN and CDR2 SVGIG (reference sequence). The CDR3 consists of 15 residues. The junction had 3 bases not matched to a gene; V was cut back by 1 base and J by 4 bases. CDR3 in DNA: TGTGCCTGGAGTGGGGGGACAGGGGGGAATCAGCCCCAGCATTTT. Its protein product is CAWSGGTGGNQPQHF.

In DNA, the CDR3 is TGTGCCAGCAGCGTCGGGGGCGCCGAATCCTACGAGCAGTACTTC. Protein product: CASSVGGAESYEQYF. This chain connects TRBV9 to TRBJ2-7; the D call may be TRBD1 or TRBD2 (6 bases each). The CDR3 runs 15 residues. V lost 2 bases to trimming and J lost 1 base, with 13 bases between them. Germline loops: CDR1 SGDLS, CDR2 YYNGEE.

This chain uses TRBV20-1 with TRBJ2-5; unclear D gene. The end of the DNA fits TRBJ2-7 better, so the J call may be wrong. Germline assignment: CDR1 DFQATT and CDR2 SNEGSKA (reference sequence). The CDR3 totals 14 residues. The CDR3 nucleotides are TGCAGTGCTAGAGATAGACAAGTCCCCTACGAGCAGTACTTC. Protein product: CSARDRQVPYEQYF.

The V gene is TRBV28, the J gene TRBJ2-3; 8 bases are shared with TRBD2. CDR3 size: 14 residues. CDR1 and CDR2 (germline): MDHEN, SYDVKM. V was clipped by 8 bases and J by 1 base; unmatched bases: 5. The CDR3 nucleotides are TGTGCCAGCGGCGGGGGGTTAGGCACAGATACGCAGTATTTT. Translated, it gives CASGGGLGTDTQYF.

The chain employs TRBV3-1 and TRBJ2-1, with D perhaps being TRBD1 or TRBD2 (5 bases each). CDR1 and CDR2 from the germline V gene are LGHDT and YNNKEL (reference sequence). The ends were cut back, 1 base at V and 6 bases at J, with 16 bases in the middle. CDR3 length: 16 amino acids. For the CDR3, the DNA is TGTGCCAGCAGCCAAGTTATCGGGACCTACTCCAATGAGCAGTTCTTC. Protein product: CASSQVIGTYSNEQFF.

The genes are TRBV7-2 and TRBJ2-4, with 8 bases identical to TRBD2. Judging by the DNA end, TRBJ2-7 fits better; the J call may be wrong. The CDR3 is 18 amino acids. Germline CDR1 is SGHTA and CDR2 is FQGNSA. CDR3 sequence: CASSAILGAGGGGYEQYF. The CDR3 region has the DNA TGTGCCAGCAGCGCCATCCTCGGGGCGGGAGGAGGCGGGTACGAGCAGTACTTC.

The chain couples TRBV6-2 or TRBV6-3 to TRBJ2-3, with TRBD2 matching 11 bases. This CDR3 has 17 amino acids. CDR1 is MNHEY and CDR2 is SVGEGT in the germline V gene. V lost 2 bases to trimming and J lost 0 bases; unmatched junction nucleotides: 4. CDR3 coding DNA: TGTGCCAGCAGTTACGGAGCTAGCGGGGGGAGCACAGATACGCAGTATTTT. Encoded protein: CASSYGASGGSTDTQYF.

This clonotype showed up just a few times. The chain couples TRBV5-1 to TRBJ2-7, with 7 bases that match TRBD2. From germline, CDR1 is SGHRS and CDR2 YFSETQ. V dropped 1 base and J dropped 6; count of bases not matched to a gene: 10. This CDR3 has 15 residues. The DNA for the CDR3 is TGCGCCAGCAGCTTGCTGAGCGGGACGGGACGCGAGCAGTACTTC. It encodes CASSLLSGTGREQYF.

The V and J genes are TRBV3-1 and TRBJ2-5; 13 positions agree with TRBD2. Germline V lookup: CDR1 LGHDT, CDR2 YNNKEL (reference sequence). V dropped 11 bases and J dropped 1; count of bases not matched to a gene: 10. The CDR3 is 16 residues long. The CDR3 coding sequence is TGTGCCCTATCCGAAACTAGCGGGAGGGTCCAAGAGACCCAGTACTTC. This gives the protein CALSETSGRVQETQYF.

V gene TRBV7-2 combines with J gene TRBJ2-7; 9 bases align to TRBD1. Germline CDR1 SGHTA, CDR2 FQGNSA. V gave up 2 bases and J gave up 6 bases; unmatched junction bases: 8. The CDR3 runs to 15 residues. Here the CDR3 DNA reads TGTGCCAGCAGCTTACCGGGACAGGGTTGGAGCGAGCAGTACTTC. This codes for CASSLPGQGWSEQYF.